These 9 T cell receptor beta chains were sequenced from one sample in a study of T cell changes during pregnancy in multiple sclerosis (dated by TCRdb to the late 2010s). Receptor amplification or capture employed the immunoSEQ multiplex PCR assay. As stored in TCRdb, this immuneACCESS dataset retains in-frame rearrangements with V and J assigned. A fraction of the clones does not appear; measured against another copy, unresolved V genes explain less than half of the discrepancy, and the remainder lacks a known reason. The sample has 30,000 to 45,000 clones on record, roughly 89% of them singletons. The ten largest clones represent approximately 0.47% of the sample. This specimen consisted of CD4+ T cells from peripheral blood mononuclear cells, obtained in the second trimester of pregnancy. The receptor source for this set is a female donor in good health, enrolled as a control in a pregnancy study.

This clone was found once. The V and J genes are TRBV7-9 and TRBJ2-5; 8 positions match TRBD1. The germline gives CDR1 SEHNR, CDR2 FQNEAQ (reference sequence). The CDR3 runs 17 residues. With 8 bases clipped from V and 3 bases from J, the junction kept 17 bases outside the gene matches. The CDR3 DNA is TGTGCCAGCTCCGCCGGGCAGGGGGCGCGATGGAAAGAGACCCAGTACTTC. It codes for CASSAGQGARWKETQYF.

The rearrangement uses TRBV5-1 and TRBJ1-1, with D maybe TRBD1 (5 bases). CDR1 SGHRS and CDR2 YFSETQ come from the germline V gene. This CDR3 is built from 12 residues. Trimming removed 5 bases from V and 7 bases from J, with 12 bases in between. The CDR3 reads CASRGASGEAFF. CDR3 nucleotide sequence: TGCGCCAGCAGAGGGGCTTCGGGTGAAGCTTTCTTT.

The chain employs TRBV28 and TRBJ2-3, with D possibly TRBD1 on 5 matching bases. Germline CDR1 is MDHEN and CDR2 is SYDVKM. The CDR3 loop spans 15 amino acids. Between the trimmed V and J ends, which lost 5 bases and 2 bases, there was a span of 14 bases. The CDR3 loop is CASSGMTASTDTQYF. In DNA form, the CDR3 reads TGTGCCAGCAGTGGGATGACAGCTTCCACAGATACGCAGTATTTT.

The chain is built from TRBV2 and TRBJ1-1; TRBD1 might be the D (6 bases). V was shortened by 7 bases and J by 2 bases, with 14 bases between the two germline ends. Looked up from germline, CDR1 is SNHLY and CDR2 is FYNNEI. The CDR3 has 14 amino acids. The CDR3 DNA reads as TGTGCCAGCAAGGGGGACACATTTAACACTGAAGCTTTCTTT. Translation gives CASKGDTFNTEAFF.

In this sample, this clone turned up a few times. The rearrangement links TRBV4-2 to TRBJ2-2; 7 nucleotides align to TRBD2. The CDR3 has 17 amino acids. CDR1 and CDR2 from the germline V gene are LGHNA and YNFKEQ. The V gene end was trimmed by 0 bases and the J gene end by 4 bases; junction bases not matched to a gene: 8. The CDR3 DNA reads as TGTGCCAGCAGCCAAGACGGGATTAGCGGGCCCACCGGGGAGCTGTTTTTT. As protein: CASSQDGISGPTGELFF.

The V gene is TRBV6-4, the J gene TRBJ1-2; a weak D match, TRBD1 (5 bases). The CDR3 contains 14 residues. Germline V CDR1 and CDR2: MRHNA, SNTAGT. With 0 bases removed from V and 6 bases from J, the gap between germline ends came to 11 bases. CDR3 bases: TGTGCCAGCAGTGACTCGCGGGGGTGGAATGGCTACACCTTC. Encoded protein: CASSDSRGWNGYTF.

The V and J genes are TRBV5-4 and TRBJ2-1; TRBD2 matches at 7 bases. The CDR3 loop spans 16 amino acids. V gave up 5 bases and J gave up 5 bases; unmatched junction bases: 13. CDR1 is SGHNT, CDR2 YYREEE, per germline (reference sequence). The CDR3 protein is CASRRDFRRGDNEQFF. CDR3 in DNA: TGTGCCAGCAGGAGGGACTTTAGACGGGGGGACAATGAGCAGTTCTTC.

The V gene is TRBV7-8, the J gene TRBJ1-2; the match to TRBD1 covers 9 bases. This CDR3 has 15 amino acids. CDR1 is SGHVS, CDR2 FQNEAQ, per germline. V was clipped by 5 bases and J by 6 bases; unmatched bases: 10. The CDR3 nucleotides are TGTGCCAGCAGCGGAAACCGGGACAGGGCGAATGGCTACACCTTC. It codes for CASSGNRDRANGYTF.

In this sample, this clone turned up once. J is TRBJ2-7 and V is TRBV13; TRBD1 agrees at 12 bases. The CDR3 totals 15 residues. With V trimmed by 7 bases and J by 7 bases, 11 bases remained unmatched. Germline loops: CDR1 PRHDT, CDR2 FYEKMQ (reference sequence). CDR3: CASIALGQGAKEQYF. The DNA of the CDR3 is TGTGCCAGCATTGCTCTGGGACAGGGGGCCAAAGAGCAGTACTTC.